The 23 T cell receptor beta chains below come from one sample, sequenced in a study of OX40 agonist ivuxolimab in advanced cancers. Repertoires were generated with immunoSEQ multiplex PCR, while TCRdb's copy carries only in-frame clones and drops some. The table lists approximately 46,000 clones, approximately 80% of them singletons. The sequenced sample was CD4+ or CD8+ T cells sorted from blood, obtained in a trial of the OX40 agonist ivuxolimab. The receptors stem from an adult with an advanced solid tumor such as melanoma, head and neck, liver or kidney cancer.

This chain uses TRBV7-6 with TRBJ1-4; tentative D call: TRBD1 (5 bases). Trimming shortened V by 0 bases and J by 8 bases, and 13 bases separated the two germline ends. This CDR3 comprises 15 residues. Germline assignment: CDR1 SGHVS and CDR2 FNYEAQ. CDR3 in DNA: TGTGCCAGCAGCTTAGCGCGAGGGGTGGGAGAAAAACTGTTTTTT. Protein product: CASSLARGVGEKLFF.

The chain is built from TRBV6-6 and TRBJ2-1, with 9 bases aligning to TRBD2. V dropped 6 bases and J dropped 5; count of bases not matched to a gene: 8. The CDR3 has 15 residues. In germline, CDR1 is MNHNY, CDR2 SVGAGI (reference sequence). Here the CDR3 reads CASRRLGTSNNEQFF. As DNA, the CDR3 is TGTGCCAGCAGGAGACTCGGGACTAGCAACAATGAGCAGTTCTTC.

This chain uses TRBV7-2 with TRBJ2-3; a weak D match, TRBD1 (5 bases). The CDR3 has 12 residues. Trimming took 2 bases from V and 7 from J, leaving 7 bases between them. CDR1 and CDR2 from the germline V gene are SGHTA and FQGNSA. CDR3 sequence (DNA): TGTGCCAGCAGCTTACCAGGGTATACGCAGTATTTT. This gives the protein CASSLPGYTQYF.

V is TRBV11-2 and J is TRBJ2-1; 13 nucleotides line up with TRBD2. After removal of 5 bases from V and 7 bases from J, the junction contained 5 bases not matched to a gene. CDR3 length: 15 residues. The germline V gene has CDR1 SGHAT and CDR2 FQNNGV. As DNA, the CDR3 is TGTGCCAGCAGCCCACTAGCGGGAGGGGGTAATGAGCAGTTCTTC. It translates to CASSPLAGGGNEQFF.

The chain employs TRBV28 and TRBJ2-7; D call uncertain. The V end lost 6 bases, the J end lost 6 bases, and 9 bases lay between the germline ends. There are 11 residues in the CDR3. Germline lookup yields CDR1 MDHEN and CDR2 SYDVKM. CDR3 region: CASRLYGEQYF. The DNA of the CDR3 is TGTGCCAGCAGACTGTACGGCGAGCAGTACTTC.

The CDR3 nucleotides read TGTGCCAGCAGCGTAGTTGCAGGAGGGGGCAGAAACATTCAGTACTTC. It yields the protein CASSVVAGGGRNIQYF. The chain employs TRBV9 and TRBJ2-4, with D perhaps TRBD1 (7 bases). The CDR3 runs 16 residues. V was shortened by 0 bases and J by 6 bases, with 16 bases between the two germline ends. Germline CDR1 SGDLS, CDR2 YYNGEE.

This chain links TRBV5-8 with TRBJ1-2, with D hard to call. Trimming cost V 5 bases and J 3 bases, with 17 bases left between them. Germline lookup yields CDR1 SGHTS and CDR2 YDEGEE. The CDR3 is made up of 15 amino acids. DNA of the CDR3: TGTGCCAGCAGATTCCTTGTCCGCGAGGACTATGGCTACACCTTC. Translation: CASRFLVREDYGYTF.

This clone was counted between two and nine times. The chain has TRBV10-1 and TRBJ2-3; TRBD1 matches 9 bases. V shed 0 bases, J shed 6 bases, and the junction held 7 bases outside the gene matches. CDR1 is WNHNN and CDR2 is SYGVQD in the germline V gene (reference sequence). There are 16 residues in the CDR3. The chain's CDR3 is CASSESTGQGLDTQYF. DNA for the CDR3: TGCGCCAGCAGTGAGTCGACGGGACAGGGACTTGATACGCAGTATTTT.

The chain combines TRBV18 with TRBJ2-5; D possibly corresponds to TRBD2 (6 bases). Judging by the DNA end, TRBJ2-7 fits better; the J call may be wrong. Germline V gene data show CDR1 as KGHSH and CDR2 as LQKENI. CDR3 size: 15 residues. The CDR3 bases are TGTGCCAGCTCACCACGGACTACTAGCTCCTACGAGCAGTACTTC. As protein: CASSPRTTSSYEQYF.

The chain recombines TRBV27 with TRBJ1-2; TRBD1 is a possible D gene (6 bases). The CDR3 spans 14 residues. Germline values: CDR1 MNHEY, CDR2 SMNVEV (reference sequence). Trimming took 4 bases from V and 7 from J, leaving 16 bases between them. CDR3 residues: CASSYRQGKSGYTF. The CDR3 region has the DNA TGTGCCAGCAGTTATCGGCAGGGGAAGAGTGGCTACACCTTC.

This clone turned up a few times. This chain joins TRBV7-9 and TRBJ2-3; D ambiguous. Germline CDR1 reads SEHNR; CDR2 reads FQNEAQ (reference sequence). The CDR3 length is 17 residues. Trimming shortened V by 5 bases and J by 2 bases, and 20 bases separated the two germline ends. CDR3 region: CASSLTTGPLITDTQYF. The DNA of the CDR3 is TGTGCCAGCAGCCTTACGACCGGACCCCTGATCACAGATACGCAGTATTTT.

The chain joins TRBV18 to TRBJ1-2; 7 bases map to TRBD1. J lost 6 bases, V lost 3 bases, and 7 bases had no gene match. CDR1 KGHSH and CDR2 LQKENI come from the germline V gene. The CDR3 contains 14 residues. In DNA, the CDR3 is TGTGCCAGCTCACCTCGAGGACAGGTGAATGGCTACACCTTC. Its protein product is CASSPRGQVNGYTF.

The chain recombines TRBV5-5 with TRBJ1-5, with unresolved D. This CDR3 region has 17 residues. Germline assignment: CDR1 SGHKS and CDR2 YYEKEE (reference sequence). The V and J ends lost 4 bases and 4 bases respectively, with 21 bases between them. The CDR3 sequence is CASSMEGRANWNQPQHF. CDR3 bases: TGTGCCAGCAGCATGGAGGGTCGGGCGAACTGGAATCAGCCCCAGCATTTT. Using reference TRBV5-5 and TRBJ1-5 for the parts outside the CDR3, the full variable domain is DAGVTQSPTHLIKTRGQQVTLRCSPISGHKSVSWYQQVLGQGPQFIFQYYEKEERGRGNFPDRFSARQFPNYSSELNVNALLLGDSALYLCASSMEGRANWNQPQHFGDGTRLSIL.

The chain links TRBV6-6 to TRBJ1-5; D is possibly TRBD1 (6 bases). Trimming took 2 bases from V and 5 from J, leaving 10 bases between them. Germline assignment: CDR1 MNHNY and CDR2 SVGAGI (reference sequence). This CDR3 contains 14 residues. DNA for the CDR3: TGTGCCAGCAGTTACCCATCAGGGGATCAGCCCCAGCATTTT. The encoded protein is CASSYPSGDQPQHF.

The CDR3 DNA follows: TGTGCCAGCAGCTTAGATCTGGAGGGGGGGCTTAGGGAGCAGTATTTT. It encodes CASSLDLEGGLREQYF. The chain recombines TRBV11-2 with TRBJ2-3; D may be TRBD2 (7 bases). The CDR3 extends over 16 amino acids. V shed 0 bases and J shed 11 bases, with 21 bases lying between them. Germline-derived CDR1 and CDR2 are SGHAT and FQNNGV.

A single count supports this clone. V is TRBV7-2 and J is TRBJ1-2, with 7 bases lining up with TRBD1. Looked up from germline, CDR1 is SGHTA and CDR2 is FQGNSA. With V trimmed by 1 base and J by 7 bases, 9 bases remained unmatched. The CDR3 spans 15 residues. The CDR3 region is CASSLEYRGKGGYTF. In nucleotides, the CDR3 is TGTGCCAGCAGCTTAGAGTACAGGGGAAAAGGTGGCTACACCTTC.

The chain uses TRBV7-2 and TRBJ1-2; TRBD1 agrees at 11 bases. Germline assignment: CDR1 SGHTA and CDR2 FQGNSA. Unmatched junction bases numbered 11, after V lost 1 base and J lost 4 bases. The CDR3 is 18 residues long. The CDR3: CASSLEPGQGGYSYGYTF. The CDR3 DNA reads TGTGCCAGCAGCTTAGAGCCGGGACAGGGGGGATATAGCTATGGCTACACCTTC.

CDR3 nucleotides: TGTGCCAGCAGCCCGAGCGGGGGGGCCTCCTACAATGAGCAGTTCTTC. Translating it yields CASSPSGGASYNEQFF. The chain carries TRBV5-4 and TRBJ2-1; 10 bases align to TRBD2. The CDR3 is 16 amino acids. Trimming cost V 4 bases and J 0 bases; bases outside gene matches: 4. CDR1 is SGHNT and CDR2 is YYREEE in the germline V gene (reference sequence). Based on the CDR3 plus reference TRBV5-4 and TRBJ2-1, the full variable domain is ETGVTQSPTHLIKTRGQQVTLRCSSQSGHNTVSWYQQALGQGPQFIFQYYREEENGRGNFPPRFSGLQFPNYSSELNVNALELDDSALYLCASSPSGGASYNEQFFGPGTRLTVL.

The chain combines TRBV28 with TRBJ2-3, with D hard to call. The CDR3 loop spans 13 amino acids. Germline CDR1 is MDHEN and CDR2 is SYDVKM. V was trimmed by 8 bases and J by 2 bases, leaving 11 bases between them. The CDR3 protein is CASLGPLTDTQYF. The DNA for the CDR3 is TGTGCCAGCTTAGGCCCTCTCACAGATACGCAGTATTTT.

The chain joins TRBV10-3 to TRBJ1-2, with D unclear. The CDR3 extends over 14 amino acids. Germline V gene lookup returns CDR1 ENHRY and CDR2 SYGVKD. Trimming took off 0 bases at V and 1 base at J, with 6 bases between the two ends. The CDR3 region is CAISESIINYGYTF. In nucleotides, the CDR3 is TGTGCCATCAGTGAGTCGATTATTAACTATGGCTACACCTTC.

The V and J genes are TRBV7-9 and TRBJ1-5; TRBD1 aligns across 7 bases. The CDR3 runs 17 residues. With V trimmed by 3 bases and J by 0 bases, 8 bases remained unmatched. Germline lookup yields CDR1 SEHNR and CDR2 FQNEAQ (reference sequence). CDR3 sequence reads: CASSFGTAENSNQPQHF. As DNA, the CDR3 is TGTGCCAGCAGCTTCGGGACAGCTGAAAATAGCAATCAGCCCCAGCATTTT.

The chain uses TRBV27 and TRBJ2-7, with D maybe TRBD2 (7 bases). Germline CDR1 is MNHEY and CDR2 is SMNVEV (reference sequence). V gave up 6 bases and J gave up 0 bases, with 18 bases separating them. The CDR3 consists of 16 residues. The CDR3 region is CASRLRGGPISYEQYF. CDR3 nucleotide sequence: TGTGCCAGCAGACTCAGGGGAGGGCCGATCTCCTACGAGCAGTACTTC.

CDR3 amino acids: CASSSLWGDTQYF. The CDR3 DNA follows: TGTGCCAGTAGTAGTCTGTGGGGAGATACGCAGTATTTT. The chain joins TRBV19 to TRBJ2-3, with D uncertain. Per the germline V gene, CDR1 is LNHDA and CDR2 is SQIVND (reference sequence). The CDR3 totals 13 residues. V was cut by 4 bases and J by 5 bases, with 10 bases left in between.